A single sample gave rise to the 30 T cell receptor beta chains below, sequenced in a study of CD8 T cells in Susac syndrome. RNA in amounts of 0.5 to 1 ug was reverse transcribed with random hexamers. TCRdb called the immunoSEQ multiplex PCR reads again in MiXCR, with one record for every CDR3 protein. This table holds about 130,000 distinct CDR3 sequences, over 85% found once. Sequencing was performed on CD8+ T cells from PBMCs. The source of these receptors is a human donor with multiple sclerosis.

This chain uses TRBV7-9 with TRBJ2-3; D ambiguous. Germline V CDR1 and CDR2: SEHNR, FQNEAQ (reference sequence). Trimming left V 5 bases short and J 9 bases short, with 24 bases between. CDR3 length: 16 residues. CDR3 sequence: CASSSRADVMGRTQYF. As DNA, the CDR3 is TGTGCCAGCAGCAGCCGCGCAGACGTCATGGGCAGGACGCAGTATTTT.

The V and J genes are TRBV7-2 and TRBJ2-2; a possible D gene is TRBD1 (6 bases). The germline gives CDR1 SGHTA, CDR2 FQGNSA. The CDR3 is made up of 17 amino acids. The ends were cut back, 2 bases at V and 8 bases at J, with 21 bases in the middle. The CDR3 sequence is CASSLSVTGGKGGELFF. In DNA form, the CDR3 reads TGTGCCAGCAGCTTATCCGTGACAGGAGGAAAAGGGGGGGAGCTGTTTTTT.

The chain is built from TRBV7-2 and TRBJ2-5; 8 bases are a match to TRBD2. J was trimmed by 4 bases and V by 3 bases; bases with no gene match: 10. The CDR3 extends over 16 amino acids. Germline CDR1 SGHTA, CDR2 FQGNSA. Here the CDR3 reads CASSFADKRGTETQYF. CDR3 sequence (DNA): TGTGCCAGCAGCTTTGCGGATAAGCGGGGGACAGAGACCCAGTACTTC.

This sequence joins TRBV14 and TRBJ2-7; 9 bases are shared with TRBD1. The CDR3 length is 16 residues. V shed 3 bases, J shed 3 bases, and the junction held 9 bases outside the gene matches. Germline V CDR1 and CDR2: SGHDN, FVKESK. The CDR3 loop reads CASSHEGRTGVYEQYF. The CDR3 DNA follows: TGTGCCAGCAGCCACGAGGGCAGGACAGGGGTCTACGAGCAGTACTTC.

This clonotype was observed a single time. The CDR3 loop reads CSAGGGSGTGELFF. The CDR3 nucleotides read TGCAGCGCAGGGGGAGGTTCGGGCACCGGGGAGCTGTTTTTT. The chain is built from TRBV29-1 and TRBJ2-2, with D possibly TRBD1 on 7 matching bases. In germline, CDR1 is SQVTM, CDR2 ANQGSEA. The CDR3 consists of 14 residues. Trimming removed 7 bases from V and 4 bases from J, with 16 bases in between.

V gene TRBV3-1 combines with J gene TRBJ2-7; perhaps D is TRBD1 or TRBD2 (5 bases each). CDR3 length equals 15 residues. V dropped 4 bases and J dropped 2 bases, with 15 bases sitting between them. Germline CDR1 reads LGHDT; CDR2 reads YNNKEL (reference sequence). This CDR3 reads CASSRKPRGAYEQYF. The CDR3 nucleotides read TGTGCCAGCAGCCGAAAACCGCGAGGGGCCTACGAGCAGTACTTC.

The V call is TRBV6-1, the J call TRBJ2-2; D unresolved. The length of the CDR3 is 16 residues. V was pared by 6 bases and J by 6 bases, with 20 bases between. Germline lookup yields CDR1 MNHNS and CDR2 SASEGT. CDR3 loop: CASRKVPPDMPGELFF. For the CDR3, the DNA is TGTGCCAGCAGAAAGGTTCCGCCCGACATGCCCGGGGAGCTGTTTTTT.

This clonotype has just one count. The chain has TRBV11-2 and TRBJ1-1; no clear D gene. The CDR3 extends over 16 amino acids. V was cut by 5 bases and J by 0 bases, with 16 bases left in between. Germline V gene sequence: CDR1 SGHAT, CDR2 FQNNGV. CDR3 bases: TGTGCCAGCAGCCGGGTTTTGACTGGGATGAACACTGAAGCTTTCTTT. It is translated as CASSRVLTGMNTEAFF.

This chain connects TRBV7-9 to TRBJ2-1; perhaps D is TRBD1 or TRBD2 (5 bases each). The V end was cut by 10 bases, the J end by 4 bases, with 17 bases between. The CDR3 sequence is 14 residues long. Germline V gives CDR1 SEHNR, CDR2 FQNEAQ (reference sequence). This chain's CDR3 is CAISMGEGYNEQFF. CDR3 nucleotides: TGTGCCATATCCATGGGGGAAGGTTACAATGAGCAGTTCTTC.

This clonotype was seen a few times. The chain joins TRBV7-3 to TRBJ2-3; the match to TRBD2 covers 7 bases. This CDR3 spans 16 amino acids. The V and J ends lost 0 bases and 3 bases, in that order; junction bases with no gene match: 6. Germline assignment: CDR1 SGHTA and CDR2 FQGTGA. CDR3 in DNA: TGTGCCAGCAGCTTAACTGGCGGGAGAGGGACAGATACGCAGTATTTT. Amino acid sequence: CASSLTGGRGTDTQYF.

The chain couples TRBV7-9 to TRBJ1-1, with D tentatively TRBD1 (6 bases). The CDR3 is 12 residues long. CDR1 is SEHNR, CDR2 FQNEAQ, per germline (reference sequence). V gave up 5 bases and J gave up 6 bases, with 10 bases separating them. This CDR3 reads CASSRGVPEAFF. CDR3 bases: TGTGCCAGCAGCAGGGGGGTGCCTGAAGCTTTCTTT.

The chain couples TRBV29-1 to TRBJ2-5; no clear D gene. Between the trimmed V and J ends, which lost 2 bases and 0 bases, there was a span of 1 base. Germline assignment: CDR1 SQVTM and CDR2 ANQGSEA. This CDR3 has 11 amino acids. This chain's CDR3 is CSVEYQETQYF. CDR3 DNA: TGCAGCGTTGAATACCAAGAGACCCAGTACTTC.

The V and J genes are TRBV7-9 and TRBJ2-5, with D possibly matching TRBD2 (5 bases). This CDR3 has 16 amino acids. The germline gives CDR1 SEHNR, CDR2 FQNEAQ (reference sequence). The V and J ends lost 5 bases and 1 base respectively, with 17 bases between them. The CDR3 region is CASSPGRGSSQETQYF. In nucleotides, the CDR3 is TGTGCCAGCAGCCCCGGACGAGGGAGTTCCCAAGAGACCCAGTACTTC.

The rearrangement uses TRBV11-2 and TRBJ2-3; 9 nucleotides agree with TRBD2. V lost 5 bases to trimming and J lost 9 bases; unmatched junction nucleotides: 12. Germline V lookup: CDR1 SGHAT, CDR2 FQNNGV. The CDR3 spans 15 residues. The CDR3, as DNA: TGTGCCAGCAGCCCCCCTAGACTAGCGGCTTTCACGCAGTATTTT. It yields the protein CASSPPRLAAFTQYF.

The sample holds one count of this clonotype. The V and J genes are TRBV6-1 and TRBJ2-5, with 10 bases matching TRBD2. Germline V CDR1 and CDR2: MNHNS, SASEGT. CDR3 length: 16 residues. V shed 0 bases, J shed 2 bases, and the junction held 3 bases outside the gene matches. CDR3 in amino acids: CASSEASGRGQETQYF. The DNA of the CDR3 is TGTGCCAGCAGTGAAGCAAGCGGGAGGGGACAAGAGACCCAGTACTTC.

The table lists this clonotype with a count of one. This sequence joins TRBV11-1 and TRBJ2-1, with 7 bases that match TRBD2. The CDR3 totals 15 residues. V lost 5 bases, J lost 5 bases, and 9 bases stayed unmatched. The germline CDR1 and CDR2 sequences are SGHAT and FQDESV (reference sequence). CDR3 sequence: CASSPPGGPNNEQFF. CDR3 in DNA: TGTGCCAGCAGCCCTCCGGGAGGACCAAACAATGAGCAGTTCTTC.

The genes are TRBV13 and TRBJ1-3; 9 bases line up with TRBD1. With V trimmed by 3 bases and J by 7 bases, 7 bases remained unmatched. The germline CDR1 and CDR2 sequences are PRHDT and FYEKMQ (reference sequence). CDR3 length equals 15 residues. This chain's CDR3 is CASSFEDRGRNTIYF. In DNA, the CDR3 is TGTGCCAGCAGCTTCGAGGACAGGGGCAGGAACACCATATATTTT.

The V call is TRBV6-1, the J call TRBJ2-7; 9 bases are shared with TRBD2. Per germline, CDR1 MNHNS and CDR2 SASEGT. The CDR3 totals 15 residues. The V segment lost 1 base and the J segment 2 bases; nucleotides outside the gene matches: 3. CDR3 sequence: CASSEEAGGPYEQYV. Here the CDR3 DNA reads TGTGCCAGCAGTGAAGAGGCGGGAGGGCCCTACGAGCAGTACGTC.

The gene calls are TRBV5-1 and TRBJ1-1, with no clear D. V was clipped by 0 bases and J by 1 base, with 7 bases between them. Germline lookup yields CDR1 SGHRS and CDR2 YFSETQ. The CDR3 spans 14 residues. CDR3 amino acids: CASSLAKENTEAFF. The DNA for the CDR3 is TGCGCCAGCAGCTTGGCCAAGGAGAACACTGAAGCTTTCTTT. The variable domain in full, completed from reference TRBV5-1 and TRBJ1-1, reads KAGVTQTPRYLIKTRGQQVTLSCSPISGHRSVSWYQQTPGQGLQFLFEYFSETQRNKGNFPGRFSGRQFSNSRSEMNVSTLELGDSALYLCASSLAKENTEAFFGQGTRLTVV.

The chain combines TRBV25-1 with TRBJ1-5; D is perhaps TRBD1 (6 bases). The CDR3 has 14 amino acids. Germline-derived CDR1 and CDR2 are MGHDK and SYGVNS. V was cut by 2 bases and J by 4 bases, with 9 bases left in between. DNA of the CDR3: TGTGCCAGCAGTGAAACAGGGTATAATCAGCCCCAGCATTTT. It yields the protein CASSETGYNQPQHF.

The chain joins TRBV6-5 to TRBJ2-3; the D is unclear. Germline loops: CDR1 MNHEY, CDR2 SVGAGI. The CDR3 runs to 13 residues. V was cut by 6 bases and J by 7 bases, with 14 bases left in between. CDR3 DNA sequence: TGTGCCAGCAGCGAATCTAGGGTCCATACGCAGTATTTT. This gives the protein CASSESRVHTQYF.

V and J are TRBV4-2 and TRBJ2-1, with 11 bases lining up with TRBD2. V trimming: 0 bases; J trimming: 4 bases; junction bases outside the gene matches: 2. The CDR3 consists of 16 residues. Germline V CDR1 and CDR2: LGHNA, YNFKEQ. The CDR3 protein is CASSQDRTSGYNEQFF. The CDR3 nucleotides are TGTGCCAGCAGCCAAGATCGGACTAGCGGGTACAATGAGCAGTTCTTC.

This chain links TRBV9 with TRBJ1-2, with TRBD1 matching 7 bases. The CDR3 has 16 amino acids. Germline V gives CDR1 SGDLS, CDR2 YYNGEE. V was pared by 0 bases and J by 4 bases, with 9 bases of the junction left unmatched. The CDR3 sequence: CASSVATGDRSYGYTF. As DNA, the CDR3 is TGTGCCAGCAGCGTAGCCACAGGGGATCGTAGCTATGGCTACACCTTC.

The gene calls are TRBV4-1 and TRBJ1-1; D unresolved. Trimming left V 0 bases short and J 1 base short, with 9 bases between. The CDR3 is 15 residues long. Per the germline V gene, CDR1 is MGHRA and CDR2 is YSYEKL. The CDR3 DNA sequence: TGCGCCAGCAGCCAAGATCCCGGGTCGAACACTGAAGCTTTCTTT. Amino acid sequence: CASSQDPGSNTEAFF.

This chain links TRBV27 with TRBJ2-3; 8 nucleotides align to TRBD2. CDR1 and CDR2 from the germline V gene are MNHEY and SMNVEV (reference sequence). This CDR3 region has 19 residues. Germline trimming cut 2 bases from V and 0 bases from J; bases unmatched to any gene: 13. The CDR3 bases are TGTGCCAGCAGTTTAGGGGTGGTTAGCGGGGCCCCTAGCACAGATACGCAGTATTTT. The encoded protein is CASSLGVVSGAPSTDTQYF.

The V and J genes are TRBV5-1 and TRBJ1-1; D remains unclear. The germline V gene encodes CDR1 SGHRS and CDR2 YFSETQ. CDR3 size: 14 residues. V was shortened by 2 bases and J by 8 bases, with 16 bases between the two germline ends. The CDR3, as DNA: TGCGCCAGCAGCTTAACGAACTTAGCGGCAGAAGCTTTCTTT. Protein sequence: CASSLTNLAAEAFF. Looking up the rest from reference TRBV5-1 and TRBJ1-1 gives the full variable domain: KAGVTQTPRYLIKTRGQQVTLSCSPISGHRSVSWYQQTPGQGLQFLFEYFSETQRNKGNFPGRFSGRQFSNSRSEMNVSTLELGDSALYLCASSLTNLAAEAFFGQGTRLTVV.

This clonotype occurred once. V usage is TRBV15 and J usage is TRBJ2-1, with 9 positions matching TRBD2. The CDR3 totals 14 residues. Germline lookup yields CDR1 LNHNV and CDR2 YYDKDF (reference sequence). Germline trimming cut 4 bases from V and 16 bases from J; bases unmatched to any gene: 14. CDR3 sequence (DNA): TGTGCCACCAGCATCATTAGCGGGGGCGATGAGCGTTTCTTC. It translates to CATSIISGGDERFF.

In this sample, this clonotype turned up once. The rearrangement joins TRBV7-8 to TRBJ1-1, with no clear D. Germline CDR1 reads SGHVS; CDR2 reads FQNEAQ. The CDR3 is 11 residues long. Trimming removed 8 bases from V and 7 bases from J, with 11 bases in between. The CDR3 coding sequence is TGTGCCAGCGCCCCTCGAGGTGAAGCTTTCTTT. Amino acid sequence: CASAPRGEAFF. Filled out from reference TRBV7-8 and TRBJ1-1, the complete variable domain reads GAGVSQSPRYKVAKRGQDVALRCDPISGHVSLFWYQQALGQGPEFLTYFQNEAQLDKSGLPSDRFFAERPEGSVSTLKIQRTQQEDSAVYLCASAPRGEAFFGQGTRLTVV.

The V and J genes are TRBV9 and TRBJ2-1, with 8 bases lining up with TRBD2. V shed 6 bases and J 1 base; nucleotides not matched to a gene: 6. CDR1 SGDLS and CDR2 YYNGEE come from the germline V gene. This CDR3 contains 15 residues. The CDR3 loop is CASNPSGSSYNEQFF. The CDR3 DNA is TGTGCCAGCAACCCCAGCGGGAGTTCCTACAATGAGCAGTTCTTC.

The chain recombines TRBV6-5 with TRBJ2-4, with a possible D match to TRBD1 (5 bases). The V and J ends lost 0 bases and 7 bases respectively, with 7 bases between them. Per germline, CDR1 MNHEY and CDR2 SVGAGI. There are 13 residues in the CDR3. Here the CDR3 DNA reads TGTGCCAGCAGTTACTCTGCAGGGAACATTCAGTACTTC. Protein sequence: CASSYSAGNIQYF.